Below are 28 T cell receptor beta chains sequenced from a single sample in a study of shared clonotypes between healthy human individuals. Data came from immunoSEQ multiplex PCR; TCRdb stores just in-frame clones and leaves some out. The data contain about 79,000 clones, 60% to 80% of them singletons. Sample: memory CD8+ T cells sorted from blood. The sample's subset: CD45RO+ cells pooled with CCR7-negative TemRA cells. These receptor sequences come from a man aged 30-40 years in good health.

This clone has only one observation. The rearrangement uses TRBV5-1 and TRBJ2-1; TRBD2 is a possible D gene (5 bases). The CDR3 has 15 residues. Trimming stripped 1 base from V and 1 base from J, with 9 bases between. The V gene's germline CDR1 is SGHRS and CDR2 YFSETQ. The CDR3 is CASSLLGESYNEQFF. The CDR3 nucleotides are TGCGCCAGCAGCTTGCTCGGGGAATCCTACAATGAGCAGTTCTTC.

This sequence joins TRBV29-1 and TRBJ1-5; D not resolved. Germline loops: CDR1 SQVTM, CDR2 ANQGSEA. The germline V and J ends were trimmed by 4 bases and 7 bases, with 14 bases remaining between them. The length of the CDR3 is 13 residues. DNA of the CDR3: TGCAGCGTTGGATGGGGAGTTGAGCAGCCCCAGCATTTT. Translating gives CSVGWGVEQPQHF.

This clone was counted a few times. This chain connects TRBV10-3 to TRBJ2-7; TRBD2 is a possible D gene (6 bases). There are 13 residues in the CDR3. Germline values: CDR1 ENHRY, CDR2 SYGVKD. V lost 2 bases to trimming and J lost 2 bases, with 7 bases between them. CDR3 loop: CAISERGTYEQYF. The CDR3, as DNA: TGTGCCATCAGTGAGCGGGGGACCTACGAGCAGTACTTC.

The chain couples TRBV5-4 to TRBJ2-5; tentative D call: TRBD2 (6 bases). CDR3 length: 14 amino acids. The germline V gene encodes CDR1 SGHNT and CDR2 YYREEE (reference sequence). Deletions cut 4 bases from V and 4 bases from J, with 14 bases between. For the CDR3, the DNA is TGTGCCAGCAGCCCTGAGGAGGGGAGAGAGACCCAGTACTTC. The encoded protein is CASSPEEGRETQYF.

The V call is TRBV19, the J call TRBJ2-2; D perhaps matches TRBD1 (5 bases). Trimming cost V 3 bases and J 6 bases, with 8 bases left between them. CDR1 and CDR2 from the germline V gene are LNHDA and SQIVND (reference sequence). This CDR3 is 13 amino acids long. CDR3 residues: CASSIGHPGELFF. DNA for the CDR3: TGTGCCAGTAGTATTGGACATCCCGGGGAGCTGTTTTTT.

This clone was detected only once. CDR3 loop: CASSQAVPEQSYEQYF. In DNA form, the CDR3 reads TGCGCCAGCAGCCAAGCCGTCCCGGAACAGTCCTACGAGCAGTACTTC. The V and J genes are TRBV4-1 and TRBJ2-7; D call uncertain. The CDR3 totals 16 residues. The germline CDR1 and CDR2 sequences are MGHRA and YSYEKL. Trimming shortened V by 1 base and J by 1 base, and 14 bases separated the two germline ends.

This clone was recorded a few times. V usage is TRBV11-3 and J usage is TRBJ2-1, with 8 bases that match TRBD2. Per germline, CDR1 SGHNT and CDR2 YENEEA. V lost 5 bases to trimming and J lost 7 bases; unmatched junction nucleotides: 4. The CDR3 totals 13 residues. As DNA, the CDR3 is TGTGCCAGCAGCCGAGCGGGAGTTAATGAGCAGTTCTTC. Translation gives CASSRAGVNEQFF.

The chain links TRBV7-2 to TRBJ1-3; TRBD1 aligns across 7 bases. CDR1 and CDR2 from the germline V gene are SGHTA and FQGNSA. The CDR3 loop spans 16 amino acids. Trimming removed 5 bases from V and 1 base from J; junction bases left unmatched: 8. CDR3 DNA sequence: TGTGCCAGCAGCAAACAAGACAGGGCGTCTGGAAACACCATATATTTT. Amino acid sequence: CASSKQDRASGNTIYF.

In DNA form, the CDR3 reads TGTGCCAGCAGCTTAGAGGTAGCGCTCTACAATGAGCAGTTCTTC. Its protein product is CASSLEVALYNEQFF. The chain employs TRBV13 and TRBJ2-1, with D perhaps matching TRBD2 (5 bases). V gave up 1 base and J gave up 3 bases, with 10 bases separating them. Germline V gene sequence: CDR1 PRHDT, CDR2 FYEKMQ (reference sequence). The length of the CDR3 is 15 residues.

Only a few counts were recorded for this clone. The rearrangement uses TRBV25-1 and TRBJ2-7; D may correspond to TRBD1 or TRBD2 (5 bases each). V was cut by 3 bases and J by 0 bases, with 15 bases left in between. Germline CDR1 is MGHDK and CDR2 is SYGVNS. The CDR3 totals 16 residues. The CDR3 nucleotides read TGTGCCAGCAGTGACATGGGGACCGCAAGCTCCTACGAGCAGTACTTC. It encodes CASSDMGTASSYEQYF.

V gene TRBV5-5 combines with J gene TRBJ2-4, with 10 bases lining up with TRBD2. Trimming at V came to 4 bases and at J to 2 bases, leaving 9 bases not matched to a gene. Germline lookup yields CDR1 SGHKS and CDR2 YYEKEE (reference sequence). CDR3 length: 17 residues. CDR3 sequence reads: CASSHSGRANPKNIQYF. CDR3 DNA: TGTGCCAGCAGCCACAGCGGGAGGGCGAACCCCAAAAACATTCAGTACTTC.

This clone was found many times. The chain carries TRBV11-2 and TRBJ2-1, with D perhaps matching TRBD1 (5 bases). The germline V gene has CDR1 SGHAT and CDR2 FQNNGV. V shed 1 base and J shed 8 bases, with 9 bases lying between them. The CDR3 is made up of 13 amino acids. CDR3 sequence (DNA): TGTGCCAGCAGCTTAGGACAGTCCCATGAGCAGTTCTTC. It translates to CASSLGQSHEQFF.

This chain uses TRBV5-1 with TRBJ2-7; TRBD2 agrees at 12 bases. Germline-derived CDR1 and CDR2 are SGHRS and YFSETQ. V gave up 4 bases and J gave up 2 bases; unmatched junction bases: 4. There are 15 residues in the CDR3. CDR3 bases: TGCGCCAGCAGCCCAGGACTAGCGGGAACCTACGAGCAGTACTTC. Its protein is CASSPGLAGTYEQYF.

The rearrangement joins TRBV10-3 to TRBJ1-2, with 9 nucleotides matching TRBD1. The germline V gene has CDR1 ENHRY and CDR2 SYGVKD. The V and J ends lost 4 bases and 3 bases, in that order; junction bases with no gene match: 9. CDR3 length: 16 amino acids. The DNA for the CDR3 is TGTGCCATCAGTGGAGGGACAGGGACAAGGTACTATGGCTACACCTTC. The encoded protein is CAISGGTGTRYYGYTF.

This chain uses TRBV28 with TRBJ2-1, with 7 bases identical to TRBD1. CDR1 MDHEN and CDR2 SYDVKM come from the germline V gene. The CDR3 totals 16 residues. V gave up 6 bases and J gave up 2 bases; unmatched junction bases: 10. CDR3 protein: CASRPWTGAPYNEQFF. CDR3 nucleotides: TGTGCCAGCAGGCCCTGGACAGGTGCCCCCTACAATGAGCAGTTCTTC.

A few counts support this clone. This chain links TRBV2 with TRBJ2-7; maybe TRBD2 (5 bases). Germline V CDR1 and CDR2: SNHLY, FYNNEI. The ends were cut back, 8 bases at V and 0 bases at J, with 11 bases in the middle. The CDR3 loop spans 13 amino acids. This CDR3 reads CASGEGRSYEQYF. CDR3 nucleotides: TGTGCCAGCGGCGAGGGTCGCTCCTACGAGCAGTACTTC.

The chain recombines TRBV2 with TRBJ1-1; D may be TRBD1 (5 bases). Between the trimmed V and J ends, which lost 4 bases and 5 bases, there was a span of 11 bases. Germline values: CDR1 SNHLY, CDR2 FYNNEI. There are 13 residues in the CDR3. The CDR3 nucleotides read TGTGCCAGCAGTGGAGGGGCTGGAACTGAAGCTTTCTTT. As protein: CASSGGAGTEAFF.

The chain carries TRBV30 and TRBJ2-7; a possible D gene is TRBD1 (5 bases). The CDR3 sequence is 14 residues long. The germline CDR1 and CDR2 sequences are GTSNPN and SVGIG (reference sequence). The ends were cut back, 0 bases at V and 4 bases at J, with 13 bases in the middle. CDR3 coding DNA: TGTGCCTGGAGTGTAGGTGCAGGGCGGTACGAGCAGTACTTC. It specifies CAWSVGAGRYEQYF.

The chain combines TRBV27 with TRBJ1-3; D perhaps matches TRBD1 (5 bases). The CDR3 has 16 amino acids. Germline V lookup: CDR1 MNHEY, CDR2 SMNVEV (reference sequence). Trimming cost V 7 bases and J 5 bases, with 21 bases left between them. CDR3 DNA sequence: TGTGCCAGCACCGCCTTGAGGGGAGACAAGAGAAACACCATATATTTT. Translation gives CASTALRGDKRNTIYF.

This clone was observed a handful of times. The J gene is TRBJ2-1, the V gene TRBV28; TRBD1 is a possible D gene (6 bases). The germline CDR1 and CDR2 sequences are MDHEN and SYDVKM. The CDR3 totals 10 residues. Trimming removed 8 bases from V and 9 bases from J, with 8 bases in between. DNA of the CDR3: TGTGCCAGCTTACAGGGTGAGCAGTTCTTC. Translated: CASLQGEQFF.

V is TRBV7-2 and J is TRBJ1-3, with D hard to call. Germline V gene lookup returns CDR1 SGHTA and CDR2 FQGNSA. Trimming stripped 5 bases from V and 1 base from J, with 12 bases between. This CDR3 has 15 residues. CDR3 protein: CASSPQGISGNTIYF. Written as DNA, the CDR3 is TGTGCCAGCAGCCCCCAAGGGATTTCTGGAAACACCATATATTTT.

The chain combines TRBV2 with TRBJ2-7; 8 bases fit TRBD1. The CDR3 contains 16 residues. Germline V gene lookup returns CDR1 SNHLY and CDR2 FYNNEI. V was clipped by 2 bases and J by 3 bases; unmatched bases: 9. CDR3 coding DNA: TGTGCCAGCAGTGAACTACCGGCAGGGGGCAACTACGAGCAGTACTTC. Encoded protein: CASSELPAGGNYEQYF.

This clone was detected only a few times. Relative to the germline gene, one junction end is altered; a read error may explain this. V usage is TRBV7-9 and J usage is TRBJ2-3, with D tentatively TRBD2 (5 bases). Germline assignment: CDR1 SEHNR and CDR2 FQNEAQ (reference sequence). CDR3 length: 13 amino acids. The CDR3 spells CASSPLALDTQYF. CDR3 DNA: TGCGCCAGCAGCCCGTTAGCGCTTGATACGCAGTATTTT.

The rearrangement joins TRBV5-1 to TRBJ2-5, with 8 bases aligning to TRBD2. The CDR3 is 16 residues long. With 5 bases clipped from V and 5 bases from J, the junction kept 14 bases outside the gene matches. Germline values: CDR1 SGHRS, CDR2 YFSETQ. DNA for the CDR3: TGCGCCAGCAGGGTAGAAGCAGCGGGAGCCAGGGAGACCCAGTACTTC. Translated: CASRVEAAGARETQYF.

Of note for this clone: A much bigger clone sits one base away, suggesting this may be a read error. The rearrangement joins TRBV11-2 to TRBJ2-6; D may be TRBD2 (6 bases). This CDR3 contains 15 residues. From germline, CDR1 is SGHAT and CDR2 FQNNGV. This CDR3 reads CVSRRVTAGANVLTF. The CDR3, as DNA: TGTGTCAGCAGGAGGGTAACAGCTGGGGCCAACGTCCTGACTTTC.

J is TRBJ2-7 and V is TRBV2, with 8 bases that match TRBD1. Germline V gene lookup returns CDR1 SNHLY and CDR2 FYNNEI. Losses at the gene ends were 3 bases for V and 4 bases for J; bases not matched to a gene: 8. The CDR3 is 15 amino acids. CDR3 protein: CASSDVARGQYEQYF. The CDR3 bases are TGTGCCAGCAGTGACGTGGCCAGGGGGCAATACGAGCAGTACTTC.

The chain carries TRBV19 and TRBJ2-6; D gene ambiguous. CDR3 length equals 14 residues. V lost 6 bases to trimming and J lost 3 bases, with 9 bases between them. CDR1 and CDR2 (germline): LNHDA, SQIVND (reference sequence). The chain's CDR3 is CASSPGIGANVLTF. CDR3 sequence (DNA): TGTGCCAGTAGCCCAGGCATTGGGGCCAACGTCCTGACTTTC.

This clone was seen at least ten times. V gene TRBV4-2 combines with J gene TRBJ2-5; 9 bases agree with TRBD2. J was trimmed by 2 bases and V by 0 bases; bases with no gene match: 4. The CDR3 covers 16 residues. From germline, CDR1 is LGHNA and CDR2 YNFKEQ. CDR3 in DNA: TGTGCCAGCAGCCAAGATGGAGCGGGGGGTCAAGAGACCCAGTACTTC. It encodes CASSQDGAGGQETQYF.